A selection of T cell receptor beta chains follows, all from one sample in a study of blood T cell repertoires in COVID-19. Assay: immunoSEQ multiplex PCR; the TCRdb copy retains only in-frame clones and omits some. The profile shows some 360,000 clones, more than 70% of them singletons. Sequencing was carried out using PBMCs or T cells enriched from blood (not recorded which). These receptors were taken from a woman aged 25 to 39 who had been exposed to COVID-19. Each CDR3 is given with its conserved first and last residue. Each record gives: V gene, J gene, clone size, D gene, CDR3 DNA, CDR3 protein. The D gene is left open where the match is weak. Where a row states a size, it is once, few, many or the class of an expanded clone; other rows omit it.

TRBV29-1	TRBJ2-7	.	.	TGCAGCGTGCGACAGTCCTCCTACGAGCAGTACTTC	CSVRQSSYEQYF
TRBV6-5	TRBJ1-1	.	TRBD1	TGTGCCAGCAGTTACTCCTTGGGACAGGGAAGTACTGAAGCTTTCTTT	CASSYSLGQGSTEAFF
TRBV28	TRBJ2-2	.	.	TGTGCCAGCAGTCAGTTCACCAGGAACTCCGGGGAGCTGTTTTTT	CASSQFTRNSGELFF
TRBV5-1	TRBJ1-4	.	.	TGCGCCAGCAGCTGCCCGGAATGCGGAGAAGAAAAACTGTTTTTT	CASSCPECGEEKLFF
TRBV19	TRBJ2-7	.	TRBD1	TGTGCCAGTAGTCCGGGACAGGGGGCGAGCTACGAGCAGTACTTC	CASSPGQGASYEQYF
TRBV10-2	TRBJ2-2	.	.	TGCGCCAGCAGTGAGTCGACGTCGGGTCTGTTTTTT	CASSESTSGLFF
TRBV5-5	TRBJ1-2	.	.	TGTGCCAGCAGCTTGCTGGGAGACTATGGCTACACCTTC	CASSLLGDYGYTF
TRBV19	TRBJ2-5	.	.	TGTGCCAGTAGTGGCAGGCACCAAGAGACCCAGTACTTC	CASSGRHQETQYF
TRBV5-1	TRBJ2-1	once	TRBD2	TGCGCCAGCACTGGAGGGAGGGGCTACAATGAGCAGTTCTTC	CASTGGRGYNEQFF
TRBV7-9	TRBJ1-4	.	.	TGTGCCAGCAGCTTTGAGGATAATGAAAAACTGTTTTTT	CASSFEDNEKLFF
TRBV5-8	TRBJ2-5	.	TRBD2	TGTGCCAGCAGCTTGGCCGGGAGGGGAGGGGCGGAGACCCAGTACTTC	CASSLAGRGGAETQYF
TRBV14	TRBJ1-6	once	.	TGTGCCAGCAGCCTAGCTCGCGGTAGGAGGAATTCACCCCTCCACTTT	CASSLARGRRNSPLHF
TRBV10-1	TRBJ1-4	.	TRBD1	TGCGCCAGCAGTGATGGACAGGGCTTGTTTTTT	CASSDGQGLFF
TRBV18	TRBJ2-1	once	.	TGTGCCAGCTCACCACCGAGGCTAGGCTCCTACAATGAGCAGTTCTTC	CASSPPRLGSYNEQFF
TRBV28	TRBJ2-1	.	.	TGTGCCAGCAGCCTCGACTGCGGGTGGCAGTTCTTC	CASSLDCGWQFF
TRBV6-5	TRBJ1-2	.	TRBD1	TGTGCCAGCAGTTACTCGGCCGGGACAGGGGGCTATGGCTACACCTTC	CASSYSAGTGGYGYTF
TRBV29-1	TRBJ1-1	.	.	TGCAGCGTTTCAGGGGCGGGCACTGAAGCTTTCTTT	CSVSGAGTEAFF
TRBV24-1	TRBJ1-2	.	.	TGTGCCGCCAGCCAGAGGGCCTTCTATGGCTACACCTTC	CAASQRAFYGYTF
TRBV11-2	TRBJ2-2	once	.	TGTGCCAGCAGCTTAGGGGTGACAGGGAACACCGGGGAGCTGTTTTTT	CASSLGVTGNTGELFF
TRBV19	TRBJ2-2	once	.	TGTGCCAGTAGTAGCCCCCGCGGCGGGGAGCTGTTTTTT	CASSSPRGGELFF
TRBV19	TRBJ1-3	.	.	TGTGCCAGTAGACAAGCCGGGACATCAACTGGAAACACCATATATTTT	CASRQAGTSTGNTIYF
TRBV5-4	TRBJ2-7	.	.	TGTGCCAGCAGCTGGCAGGGTGTCAACGAGCAGTACTTC	CASSWQGVNEQYF
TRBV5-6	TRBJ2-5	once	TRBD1	TGTGCCAGCAGTTATCGGGACAGGGTACTCTCCCAAGAGACCCAGTACTTC	CASSYRDRVLSQETQYF
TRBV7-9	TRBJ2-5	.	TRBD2	TGTGCCAGCAGCTCCTACCTCGGACTAGGCCAAGAGACCCAGTACTTC	CASSSYLGLGQETQYF
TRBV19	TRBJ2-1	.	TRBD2	TGTGCCAGTAGTATTTCCGAAGCTAGCGGGAGGATTGAGCAGTTCTTC	CASSISEASGRIEQFF
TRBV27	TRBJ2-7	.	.	TGTGCCAGCAGTTTCCAGGGTACCGGCTACGAGCAGTACTTC	CASSFQGTGYEQYF
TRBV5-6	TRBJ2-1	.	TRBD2	TGTGCCAGCATCACTAGCGGGAGAGCTCACAATGAGCAGTTCTTC	CASITSGRAHNEQFF
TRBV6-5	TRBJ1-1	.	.	TGTGCCAGCAGTTACTCGATGGGGGCGCGTATAGCTTTCTTT	CASSYSMGARIAFF
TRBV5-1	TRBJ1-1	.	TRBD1	TGCGCCAGCAGCCTGGCCGGGCAGGGGGCGGGAGACACTGAAGCTTTCTTT	CASSLAGQGAGDTEAFF
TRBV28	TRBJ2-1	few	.	TGTGCCACGTGCCTCACAGGGCTCGGGTACAATGAGCAGTTCTTC	CATCLTGLGYNEQFF
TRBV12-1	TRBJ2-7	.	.	TGTGCCAGCCCCCTTGCGGGAGTTGGGGTCCACGAGCAGTACTTC	CASPLAGVGVHEQYF
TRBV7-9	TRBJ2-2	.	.	TGTGCCAGCAGCCCCACAGGGTCCCGTTCGAACACCGGGGAGCTGTTTTTT	CASSPTGSRSNTGELFF
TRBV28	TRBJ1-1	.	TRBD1	TGTGCCAGCCCCCCGGGAGTACAGGGGCTGAACACTGAAGCTTTCTTT	CASPPGVQGLNTEAFF
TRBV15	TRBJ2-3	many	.	TGTGCCACCAGCATCGAGCTCTACCCCACAGATACGCAGTATTTT	CATSIELYPTDTQYF
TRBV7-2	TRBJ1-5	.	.	TGTGCCAGCAGCTCTTCAGGCCGGGGAAGTCAGCCCCAGCATTTT	CASSSSGRGSQPQHF
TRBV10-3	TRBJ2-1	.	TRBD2	TGTGCCATCACCCGGGTAGCGGGGATCTACAATGAGCAGTTCTTC	CAITRVAGIYNEQFF
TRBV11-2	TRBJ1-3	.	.	TGTGCCAGCAGCCAGGAGGACACCATATATTTT	CASSQEDTIYF
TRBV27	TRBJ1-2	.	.	TGTGCCAGCAGTTTATACAGAGCCAGTAACTATGGCTACACCTTC	CASSLYRASNYGYTF
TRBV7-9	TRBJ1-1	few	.	TGTGCCAGCAGCTCTCTTCAGGGGAACACTGAAGCTTTCTTT	CASSSLQGNTEAFF
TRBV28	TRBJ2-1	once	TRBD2	TGTGCCAGCAGTTTAGGCGGGAGTACGTACAATGAGCAGTTCTTC	CASSLGGSTYNEQFF
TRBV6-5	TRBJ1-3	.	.	TGTGCCAGCAGTTACGTTTTGGGGCTCGGAAACACCATATATTTT	CASSYVLGLGNTIYF
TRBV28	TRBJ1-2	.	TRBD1	TGTGCCAGCAGTCCCCCAAACCCCGGGACAGGGAACTATGGCTACACCTTC	CASSPPNPGTGNYGYTF
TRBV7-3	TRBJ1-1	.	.	TGTGCCAGCAGCTTAAGTTCGGGGGAAACTGAAGCTTTCTTT	CASSLSSGETEAFF
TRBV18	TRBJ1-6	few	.	TGTGCCAGCTCACCAGAACAGACCGGCCATAATTCACCCCTCCACTTT	CASSPEQTGHNSPLHF
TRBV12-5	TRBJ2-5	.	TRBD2	TGTGCTAGTGGTTTGGTAAGGGCTAGCGGGGCGGCAACTCAAGAGACCCAGTACTTC	CASGLVRASGAATQETQYF
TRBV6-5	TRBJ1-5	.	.	TGTGCCAGCAGTCCCCCGGGAGGGGGTAATCAGCCCCAGCATTTT	CASSPPGGGNQPQHF
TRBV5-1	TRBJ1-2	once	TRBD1	TGCGCCAGCAGCTTGGAGGAGGGGGCGGCTGGCTACACCTTC	CASSLEEGAAGYTF
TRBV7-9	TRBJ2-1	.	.	TGTGCCAGCAGCTTAGCAGGGGGTTACAATGAGCAGTTCTTC	CASSLAGGYNEQFF
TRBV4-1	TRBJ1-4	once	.	TGCGCCAGCAGCCAAGATCTCCACAGGTCTGGAGAAAAACTGTTTTTT	CASSQDLHRSGEKLFF
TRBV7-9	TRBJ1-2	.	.	TGTGCCAGCAGCTTAGTCTCAGGTTATGGCTACACCTTC	CASSLVSGYGYTF